This TCR beta chain was sequenced in a study of regulatory T cells in long-lasting Graves disease. This clonotype was detected many times. Its target is unknown. iRepertoire HTBI primers and Arm-PCR of CDR3 regions built TCR beta libraries. MiXCR was run by TCRdb on the multiplex PCR reads, yielding one entry per CDR3 protein. The sample includes hundreds of thousands of distinct CDR3 sequences, 15% to 20% seen only once; the top ten take around 27%. Whole-study results and caveats: For persistent Graves' patients, TCR diversity was lower than for newly diagnosed ones.

The time point here: newly diagnosed GD, antithyroid drugs for less than 3 months. PBMC-derived RNA was used for the TCR library. The same data also went into a second study, on T cells in Graves' hyperthyroidism and ophthalmopathy. From that report: The hyperthyroidism patients had all been newly diagnosed, and their disease duration was under 2 months. Their ages ranged from 18 to 65 years.

The source material was peripheral blood mononuclear cells (PBMCs), sampled at new diagnosis, from a patient treated with antithyroid drugs. This TCR was sampled from a man in his forties with Graves disease.

For the CDR3, the DNA is TGTGCCAGCAGCCCCTCACAGGGGTTAGGTCGTGGAAACACCATATATTTT. Translation gives CASSPSQGLGRGNTIYF. V gene TRBV9 combines with J gene TRBJ1-3; 7 bases align to TRBD1. The CDR3 sequence is 17 residues long. Germline trimming cut 4 bases from V and 3 bases from J; bases unmatched to any gene: 13. Germline-derived CDR1 and CDR2 are SGDLS and YYNGEE.